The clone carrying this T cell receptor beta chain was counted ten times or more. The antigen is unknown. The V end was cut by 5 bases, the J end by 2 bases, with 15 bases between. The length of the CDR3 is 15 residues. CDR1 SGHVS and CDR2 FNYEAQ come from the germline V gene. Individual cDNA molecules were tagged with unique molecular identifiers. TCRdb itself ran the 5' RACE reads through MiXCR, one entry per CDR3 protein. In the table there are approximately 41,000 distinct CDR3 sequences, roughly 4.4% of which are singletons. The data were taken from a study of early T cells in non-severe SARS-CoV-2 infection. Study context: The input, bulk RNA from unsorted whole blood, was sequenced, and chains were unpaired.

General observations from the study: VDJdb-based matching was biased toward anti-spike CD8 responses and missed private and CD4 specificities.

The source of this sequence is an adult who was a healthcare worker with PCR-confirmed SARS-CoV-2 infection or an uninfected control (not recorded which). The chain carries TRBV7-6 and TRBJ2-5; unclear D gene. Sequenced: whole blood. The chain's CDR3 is CASSPLSGKQETQYF. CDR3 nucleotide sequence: TGTGCCAGCAGCCCCCTTTCCGGCAAACAAGAGACCCAGTACTTC. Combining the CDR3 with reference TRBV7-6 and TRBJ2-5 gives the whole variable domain GAGVSQSPRYKVTKRGQDVALRCDPISGHVSLYWYRQALGQGPEFLTYFNYEAQQDKSGLPNDRFSAERPEGSISTLTIQRTEQRDSAMYRCASSPLSGKQETQYFGPGTRLLVL.